This T cell receptor beta chain originates from a study of CD8+ T cells in alopecia areata. Study summary: For treated patients, severity scores reflected the percentage of scalp area affected.

Study-level findings and limits: Compared with normal scalp, lesional scalp had higher clonality and more expanded CD8+ clones.

It was cDNA, reverse transcribed from extracted RNA, that served as the sequencing template. Assay: immunoSEQ multiplex PCR; the TCRdb copy retains only in-frame clones and omits some. The table includes 95,000 to 100,000 clones, 50% to 75% detected once. Remarks on this clone: Its cognate antigen is unknown. Other DNA sequences of this sample code for an identical CDR3.

The treatment here: oral pan-JAK inhibitor, 5-10 mg twice daily. Germline CDR1 reads SGHTA; CDR2 reads FQGNSA. Trimming removed 3 bases from V and 3 bases from J, with 1 base in between. This CDR3 has 11 residues. The V call is TRBV7-2, the J call TRBJ2-3; D is unresolved. The sample here was CD8+ T cells sorted from blood, taken at week 4, from a patient treated with tofacitinib. This clonotype was sampled from a human donor with alopecia areata. CDR3 coding DNA: TGTGCCAGCAGCTTGACAGATACGCAGTATTTT. It specifies CASSLTDTQYF.